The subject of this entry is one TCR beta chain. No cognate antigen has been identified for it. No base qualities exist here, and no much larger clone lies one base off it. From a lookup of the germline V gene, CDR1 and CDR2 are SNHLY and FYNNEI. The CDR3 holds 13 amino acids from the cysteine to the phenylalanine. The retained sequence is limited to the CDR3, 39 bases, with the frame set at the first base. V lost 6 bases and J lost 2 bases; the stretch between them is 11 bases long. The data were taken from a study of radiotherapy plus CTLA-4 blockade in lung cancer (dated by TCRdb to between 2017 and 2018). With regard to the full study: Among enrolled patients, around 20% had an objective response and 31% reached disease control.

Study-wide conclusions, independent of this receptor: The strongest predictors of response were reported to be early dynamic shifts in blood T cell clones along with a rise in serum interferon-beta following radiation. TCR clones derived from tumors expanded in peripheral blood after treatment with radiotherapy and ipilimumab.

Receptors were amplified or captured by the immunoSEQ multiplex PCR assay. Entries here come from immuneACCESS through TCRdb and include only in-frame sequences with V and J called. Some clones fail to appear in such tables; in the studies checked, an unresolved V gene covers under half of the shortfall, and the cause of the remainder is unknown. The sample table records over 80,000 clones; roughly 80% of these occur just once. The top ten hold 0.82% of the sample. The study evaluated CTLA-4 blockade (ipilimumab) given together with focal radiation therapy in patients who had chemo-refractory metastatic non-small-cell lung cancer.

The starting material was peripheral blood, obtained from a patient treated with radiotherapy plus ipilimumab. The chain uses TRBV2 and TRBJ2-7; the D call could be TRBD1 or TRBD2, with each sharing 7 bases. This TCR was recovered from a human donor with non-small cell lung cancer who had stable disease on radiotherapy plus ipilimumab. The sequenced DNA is TGTGCCAGCAGCAGGGGGGGTGCCTACGAGCAGTACTTC. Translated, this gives CASSRGGAYEQYF.